These 8 T cell receptor beta chains originate from one sample sequenced in a study of early T cells in non-severe SARS-CoV-2 infection. TCRdb passed the 5' RACE reads through MiXCR, listing each CDR3 protein once. The sample has some 41,000 distinct CDR3 sequences; roughly 5% are singletons. The sample was whole blood. These TCRs come from an adult who was a healthcare worker with PCR-confirmed SARS-CoV-2 infection or an uninfected control (not recorded which).

This clonotype was detected many times. The V call is TRBV6-2 or TRBV6-3, the J call TRBJ2-7; D unclear. V gave up 2 bases and J gave up 2 bases, with 10 bases separating them. Germline-derived CDR1 and CDR2 are MNHEY and SVGEGT. The CDR3 covers 14 residues. CDR3 DNA sequence: TGTGCCAGCAGTTACCTCGCGGAAACCTACGAGCAGTACTTC. Translation: CASSYLAETYEQYF.

This clonotype was detected many times. The V and J genes are TRBV6-1 and TRBJ2-7; the D gene is possibly TRBD1 (6 bases). CDR1 is MNHNS and CDR2 is SASEGT in the germline V gene. Trimming removed 4 bases at V and 0 bases at J, with 13 bases between. The CDR3 has 15 amino acids. The CDR3 is CASSVLQGDSYEQYF. The CDR3 DNA sequence: TGTGCCAGCAGTGTTTTACAGGGAGACTCCTACGAGCAGTACTTC.

In its sample, this clonotype was seen many times. The chain carries TRBV20-1 and TRBJ2-1, with 9 bases lining up with TRBD2. The V and J ends lost 1 base and 8 bases, in that order; junction bases with no gene match: 6. The germline V gene encodes CDR1 DFQATT and CDR2 SNEGSKA (reference sequence). This CDR3 comprises 14 residues. The CDR3 DNA is TGCAGTGCTAGAGCCCCCTTAGCGGGGGATGAGCAGTTCTTC. Amino acids: CSARAPLAGDEQFF.

This clonotype was detected many times. V usage is TRBV10-3 and J usage is TRBJ2-1; D ambiguous. CDR1 is ENHRY, CDR2 SYGVKD, per germline. The V gene lost 2 bases and the J gene lost 2 bases, with 7 bases spanning the gap. There are 14 residues in the CDR3. CDR3 protein: CAISEKGTYNEQFF. The CDR3 bases are TGTGCCATCAGTGAGAAAGGAACCTACAATGAGCAGTTCTTC.

This clonotype was counted many times. CDR3 amino acids: CASRYSSYEQYF. The CDR3 bases are TGTGCCAGCAGGTACAGCTCCTACGAGCAGTACTTC. The chain recombines TRBV5-5 with TRBJ2-7; no firm D call. The CDR3 is 12 amino acids. Trimming stripped 5 bases from V and 0 bases from J, with 6 bases between. Per the germline V gene, CDR1 is SGHKS and CDR2 is YYEKEE (reference sequence).

This clonotype was seen ten or more times. J is TRBJ1-1 and V is TRBV7-9; 8 bases are shared with TRBD1. Looked up from germline, CDR1 is SEHNR and CDR2 is FQNEAQ (reference sequence). The CDR3 covers 16 residues. Unmatched junction bases numbered 16, after V lost 6 bases and J lost 7 bases. CDR3 loop: CASRGDRGHDYVEAFF. DNA of the CDR3: TGTGCCAGCAGGGGAGACAGGGGTCACGACTACGTTGAAGCTTTCTTT.

This clonotype has at least ten counts. The chain uses TRBV7-9 and TRBJ1-1; D gene unclear. This CDR3 region has 14 residues. Germline V CDR1 and CDR2: SEHNR, FQNEAQ (reference sequence). Trimming took off 2 bases at V and 4 bases at J, with 11 bases between the two ends. CDR3 coding DNA: TGTGCCAGCAGCTTATCCCGCGGTTCCACTGAAGCTTTCTTT. Its protein is CASSLSRGSTEAFF. Based on the CDR3 plus reference TRBV7-9 and TRBJ1-1, the full variable domain is DTGVSQNPRHKITKRGQNVTFRCDPISEHNRLYWYRQTLGQGPEFLTYFQNEAQLEKSRLLSDRFSAERPKGSFSTLEIQRTEQGDSAMYLCASSLSRGSTEAFFGQGTRLTVV.

V usage is TRBV7-2 and J usage is TRBJ2-1, with D possibly called TRBD1 or TRBD2 (5 bases each). Germline V gene sequence: CDR1 SGHTA, CDR2 FQGNSA. V was pared by 3 bases and J by 15 bases, with 12 bases between. The CDR3 loop spans 11 amino acids. The CDR3 DNA is TGTGCCAGCAGCTTTGTCGGGACCCCGTTCTTC. This translates into CASSFVGTPFF.